What follows describes a single TCR beta chain. Its antigen is as yet unknown. This sample was taken from a study of CXCR3-negative and CXCR3-positive naive CD8 T cells. The overall study: Collectively, the libraries yielded about 140 million TRB reads in total, at about 1.5 +/- 0.3 million per library.

CD45RO-CCR7+CD27+CD95- cells counted as naive CD8+ T cells. Findings and caveats of the study: For the naive subsets, surface CD5 was similar, and TCR strength was inferred from TRB CDR3 properties. Hydrophobicity was higher for TRB CDR3s found in CXCR3-positive naive cells than in CXCR3-negative naive cells. Whereas both naive subsets had comparably high diversity, memory CD8+ cells had much lower diversity.

This CDR3 spans 13 amino acids. Germline CDR1 SGHRS, CDR2 YFSETQ. With UMI labels, 5' RACE was used to prepare the TRB cDNA libraries. From its re-call of the 5' RACE reads, TCRdb lists each CDR3 protein once, without DNA. The sample table includes about 120,000 distinct CDR3 sequences. V is TRBV5-1 and J is TRBJ2-1; TCRdb proposes TRBD1, but this gene call is untestable without DNA. The sequencing sample was made of naive CXCR3+ CD8+ T cells from blood. Sample subset: CD45RO-CCR7+CD27+CD95- naive CD8+ T cells expressing CXCR3 (TNR3+). This receptor was obtained from a human donor in good health. Some clones in this sample may be carry-over from other donors' samples. The CDR3 sequence: CASSLGGRNEQFF.